One and the same sample provided the 11 T cell receptor beta chains below, sequenced in a study of blood T cell repertoires in COVID-19. The protocol was immunoSEQ multiplex PCR, while the TCRdb copy is restricted to in-frame clones and leaves out a portion. The data contain 97,000 or so clones, around 82% of them singletons. The sequencing sample was made of peripheral blood. Receptor source: a man aged 70-80 years with active or convalescent COVID-19.

The V and J genes are TRBV6-1 and TRBJ1-6; D is unresolved. The V end was cut by 1 base, the J end by 13 bases, with 14 bases between. This CDR3 has 14 amino acids. Per the germline V gene, CDR1 is MNHNS and CDR2 is SASEGT. The CDR3 DNA reads as TGTGCCAGCAGTGAAGACAGTGCCGTCCGGCCCCTCCACTTT. It yields the protein CASSEDSAVRPLHF.

The table lists this clone with a count of one. One end of the junction is discordant with germline, which a read error may explain. The rearrangement links TRBV20-1 to TRBJ2-1, with D uncertain. Germline loops: CDR1 DFQATT, CDR2 SNEGSKA (reference sequence). The CDR3 contains 13 residues. Here the CDR3 reads CSASPFSSPRPVF. CDR3 DNA: TGCAGTGCTAGTCCGTTCTCTAGTCCCCGCCCGGTCTTC.

The rearrangement uses TRBV5-1 and TRBJ2-2, with D possibly matching TRBD2 (6 bases). Trimming took off 2 bases at V and 2 bases at J, with 16 bases between the two ends. The CDR3 totals 17 residues. CDR1 SGHRS and CDR2 YFSETQ come from the germline V gene. The CDR3 coding sequence is TGCGCCAGCAGCTTTCGGGACTCGAGGGGAAACACCGGGGAGCTGTTTTTT. Translation: CASSFRDSRGNTGELFF.

This clone showed up just once. The CDR3, as DNA: TGTGCCACCAGTGAAAGTTACAGAACCGGGGAGCTGTTTTTT. The encoded protein is CATSESYRTGELFF. The V and J genes are TRBV24-1 and TRBJ2-2; D call uncertain. Germline values: CDR1 KGHDR, CDR2 SFDVKD. The CDR3 has 14 amino acids. The ends were cut back, 4 bases at V and 5 bases at J, with 10 bases in the middle.

This chain uses TRBV7-9 with TRBJ2-2; D remains unclear. Trimming left V 2 bases short and J 0 bases short, with 4 bases between. This CDR3 comprises 14 residues. Germline CDR1 SEHNR, CDR2 FQNEAQ (reference sequence). The CDR3 spells CASSLQANTGELFF. The CDR3 nucleotides read TGTGCCAGCAGCTTACAGGCGAACACCGGGGAGCTGTTTTTT.

The V call is TRBV7-3, the J call TRBJ2-1; 12 nucleotides line up with TRBD2. The CDR3 covers 15 residues. V dropped 5 bases and J dropped 4; count of bases not matched to a gene: 3. CDR1 and CDR2 from the germline V gene are SGHTA and FQGTGA. CDR3 amino acids: CASSPSGGEYNEQFF. CDR3 sequence (DNA): TGTGCCAGCAGCCCTAGCGGGGGGGAGTACAATGAGCAGTTCTTC.

J is TRBJ1-5 and V is TRBV5-1; a weak D match, TRBD1 (5 bases). The germline V and J ends were trimmed by 7 bases and 7 bases, with 21 bases remaining between them. This CDR3 region has 15 residues. Germline CDR1 SGHRS, CDR2 YFSETQ. The CDR3 loop is CASYPRQGYQQPQHF. The CDR3 DNA is TGCGCCAGCTATCCTAGGCAGGGCTATCAGCAGCCCCAGCATTTT.

The V and J genes are TRBV18 and TRBJ2-2; D is perhaps TRBD2 (6 bases). The CDR3 spans 17 residues. The V and J ends lost 3 bases and 7 bases respectively, with 21 bases between them. Per germline, CDR1 KGHSH and CDR2 LQKENI. CDR3 residues: CASSPYRDSVAYGELFF. The CDR3 DNA sequence: TGTGCCAGCTCACCTTACCGGGACTCCGTGGCGTACGGGGAGCTGTTTTTT.

The chain employs TRBV11-2 and TRBJ1-6; the match to TRBD1 covers 7 bases. The CDR3 runs to 16 residues. With V trimmed by 1 base and J by 10 bases, 10 bases remained unmatched. Germline V gene lookup returns CDR1 SGHAT and CDR2 FQNNGV. CDR3 protein: CASSLALGQKRSPLHF. The CDR3 coding sequence is TGTGCCAGCAGCTTAGCTCTGGGACAGAAACGCTCACCCCTCCACTTT.

The CDR3 DNA is TGTGCCAGCAGCTTGGACCCCTCCGTTAGCTCCTACAATGAGCAGTTCTTC. Encoded protein: CASSLDPSVSSYNEQFF. The V gene is TRBV5-4, the J gene TRBJ2-1; D unclear. The V and J ends lost 0 bases and 0 bases respectively, with 13 bases between them. Germline CDR1 SGHNT, CDR2 YYREEE (reference sequence). This CDR3 is 17 amino acids long.

This clone occurred a few times. The J gene is TRBJ2-3, the V gene TRBV10-3, with D perhaps matching TRBD1 (7 bases). Trimming shortened V by 8 bases and J by 2 bases, and 14 bases separated the two germline ends. Germline CDR1 ENHRY, CDR2 SYGVKD. The CDR3 consists of 14 residues. CDR3 coding DNA: TGTGCCATCCAACAGGGGAGGCCCACAGATACGCAGTATTTT. It encodes CAIQQGRPTDTQYF.